What follows is one T cell receptor beta chain and its context. Which antigen it targets is not known. The data were taken from a study of cytomegalovirus exposure and HLA in healthy donors (dated 2017 in TCRdb). Concerning the study at large: In an earlier analysis of about 560 of the donors, about 270 Gb of sequence data and approximately 120 million unique TCR beta sequences from 180 million or so T cells were reported. Roughly 300 gigabases of sequencing data and approximately 84 million unique TCR sequences were included in an early release covering about 600 HLA-typed donors. Among the roughly 400 genotyped donors, about 83% belonged to the genetic ancestry cluster associated with self-reported Caucasian donors. The study was designed to test whether signatures of past pathogen exposure could be identified by cataloging public T cell receptors. The study profiled the T cell repertoires of 666 subjects by immunosequencing and related them to cytomegalovirus serostatus. Along with the roughly 670-subject first cohort, a separate validation cohort of 120 different subjects was used. To predict cytomegalovirus infection status, the study combined high-throughput TCR immunosequencing, statistical association of individual TCRs with disease status, and machine learning. In a later analysis, previously published TCR beta repertoires from fewer than 750 donors were re-analyzed and high-resolution HLA genotyping was added so that TCR occurrence patterns could be studied. Rather than drawing on any new phenotypic data, the later analysis identified candidate immune exposures from TCR beta sequences and the way those sequences occurred across donors. In an earlier analysis of 587 of the donors, high-throughput TCR beta sequencing was used to judge whether each TCR beta V gene segment behaved as functional or pseudogenic. Alongside the repertoire data, information on donor age, sex, ethnicity and CMV serostatus was compiled. A later genetic analysis used genome-wide SNP genotypes for about 65% of the roughly 700 donors, treating that subset as a discovery cohort. All discovery cohort repertoires had been generated using a single sequencing platform. HLA typing covered class I and class II loci at four-digit resolution. Typing coverage varied by locus: roughly 620-640 donors for A, B, C, DRB1 and DQB1; roughly 510 for DQA1; more than 600 for DPA1; roughly 450 for DPB1. Because of strong linkage in the cohort, five DR-DQ haplotypes were treated as single units for association and clustering. Across under 500 genotyped donors of the cohort, an average of roughly 250,000 unique TCR beta nucleotide sequences per donor were sequenced, and approximately 19% of those sequences were non-productive. General conclusions and limits of the study: A later analysis associated 17,000 or so TCR beta sequences with specific HLA alleles at a false discovery rate of 0.05. Because HLA typing was missing for some donors at each locus, association tests included only the typed subset. According to a later analysis, TCR association rates differed among HLA loci, with DRB1 alleles showing the most associated TCRs and HLA-C alleles showing the fewest. Across donors, most TCR sequences were observed very rarely, whereas some public TCRs were present in many individuals. Compared with the approximately 600-donor mean, donors in an Asian-associated ancestry cluster had fewer N-insertions in productive TCRs, according to a later genetic analysis. Some IMGT-functional V segments, including TRBV6-2 and TRBV6-3, could not be distinguished by the 87-base-pair reads and were therefore excluded. A further reported finding was that TCR beta sequences accurately predicted the HLA-A and HLA-B alleles for most subjects in the first cohort. It was suggested by the authors that the approach could potentially be generalized to other disease states and immunological phenotypes. In both the original and validation cohorts, the classifier was reported to diagnose cytomegalovirus status with high specificity and sensitivity. The sequencing pipeline was judged likely to have produced a cluster of highly shared sequence variants as a technical artifact. A later analysis found that HLA-associated TCR beta chains were more clonally expanded and had lower generation probabilities than equally common non-associated chains. V-gene and J-gene trimming of TCR beta chains was associated with a missense DCLRE1C variant in a later genetic analysis, and the association was replicated in an independent cohort. Linkage disequilibrium might explain the correlated functional status among segregating V segments, but an unknown experimental factor could not be excluded. In a later analysis, several top co-occurrence clusters were reported to appear linked to parvovirus B19, influenza, CMV and Epstein-Barr virus. Immune exposure information for the cohort was limited to CMV serostatus. Because counts were too low, 15 to 20 rarely observed V segments, including chromosome 9 orphons, were left out of the earlier analysis of 500 to 750 of the donors. The study gave a list of under 200 TCR beta chains associated with cytomegalovirus. In an earlier analysis of 587 of the donors, most TCR beta V segments appeared in productive rearrangements about 87% or about 30% of the time, broadly matching IMGT annotations. Assigning TCR associations to individual alleles was difficult when HLA alleles, especially DR and DQ, strongly co-occurred. Most CMV-associated TCR beta chains appeared to be HLA-restricted in a later analysis, and the HLA associations seemed to be driven largely by CMV exposure. In this cohort, only TCR beta chains were sequenced, and detectable features were limited by the absence of alpha or paired-chain data. Roughly uniform sequencing depth across donors was assumed in presence/absence analyses, although this assumption may not hold. In vitro tests confirmed that three of the cytomegalovirus-associated TCR beta chains recognize cytomegalovirus antigens.

The library was made by the immunoSEQ multiplex PCR assay. For the multiplex PCR, a mixture combining 60 forward primers for TCR Vbeta segments and 13 reverse primers for TCR Jbeta segments was used. The CDR3 region of rearranged TCR beta genes was amplified from genomic DNA with a multiplex PCR assay. The Illumina HiSeq System was used to sequence the amplified TCR beta libraries as 87-base-pair reads. Regarding the original processing steps: Across the roughly 670 repertoires, a later analysis counted approximately 75 million unique TCR beta chains, 9.5 million to 13 million of which were shared by at least two donors. Raw reads were error-corrected and collapsed into unique sequences with a nearest-neighbor algorithm that merged closely related sequences to remove PCR and sequencing errors. V, D and J gene segments were assigned by aligning CDR3 sequences to IMGT reference sequences. For a sequence to be retained, a match of at least six nucleotides was required to both a V gene segment and a J gene segment. A rearrangement counted as productive if the CDR3 had no stop codons and remained in frame with V and J, and every other rearrangement counted as non-productive. Following IMGT convention, CDR3 was defined as the stretch from the second conserved V-encoded cysteine to the conserved J-encoded phenylalanine. Sequences without an unambiguous match to a single V gene segment were excluded from the earlier analysis of a few hundred of the donors. In an earlier analysis of some 590 of the donors, V segments were called functional above 56.7% productive rearrangements and were called segregating when the between-donor standard deviation exceeded 5%. A statistical classification framework was built to diagnose cytomegalovirus status from the catalog of TCR beta chain sequences. In a later analysis, TCR nucleotide sequences were compared against IMGT/GENE-DB human TR gene sequences so that V and J genes could be assigned. In a later analysis, CDR3 sequences and most-parsimonious VDJ recombination scenarios were assigned using the TCRdist pipeline. In a later analysis, each TCR beta chain was defined by its CDR3 amino acid sequence together with its V-gene family, and reads without a unique V-gene family were excluded. A later analysis removed nearly 600 highly shared, low-generation-probability nucleotide sequences to deal with suspected cross-contamination and a sequencing artifact. In a later analysis, a clonal expansion index for each public chain was calculated from normalized within-repertoire ranks of inferred template counts. Generation probabilities in a later analysis came from a VDJ recombination model fitted to out-of-frame rearrangements, and those results were checked against IGoR. In a later analysis, TCR-TCR, TCR-HLA and TCR-CMV co-occurrence was scored with hypergeometric tests, and a repertoire-size bias correction was applied to TCR pairs. False discovery rates were estimated in a later analysis by permuting HLA or CMV assignments 20 times. In a later analysis, co-occurring TCRs were grouped with DBSCAN, and TCRdist sequence similarity was added when clustering was performed within HLA-allele-positive subsets. For co-occurrence clustering, repertoires with fewer than 30,000 or more than 120,000 public chains were excluded, along with four to six repertoires with anomalous nucleotide sharing. What TCRdb holds here is the immuneACCESS table cut down to in-frame rearrangements. Part of the clones is not present; checked against another copy, under half of the missing clones reflect an unresolved V gene, and the others are unexplained. For V, J and clone size, that table is used; D and trimming come from the DNA. This sample's records show 50,000 to 60,000 clones. More than 9.5% of the sample belongs to the ten largest clones.

The CDR3 numbers 17 residues from cysteine through phenylalanine. Only CDR3 DNA remains: 51 bases, in frame from the first base. Trimming takes 3 bases from V and 3 bases from J, and the germline ends sit 20 bases apart. Via the germline V gene, CDR1 is MDHEN and CDR2 SYDVKM. The cohort was made up of several hundred healthy bone marrow donors. At the time of sampling, all cohort members were nominally healthy, though unrecorded immune exposures were likely present. The donor tested CMV seropositive, placing the donor among the 250 to 350 seropositive members of the cohort. A peripheral blood sample was provided by each donor, and peripheral blood mononuclear cells were used for TCR beta sequencing. The Qiagen DNeasy Blood Extraction Kit was used to extract genomic DNA from the blood cell samples.

The chain is assembled from TRBV28 and TRBJ2-5; the D gene is unclear. The TCR comes from a woman between 45 and 65 years old in good health and CMV-seropositive. Sequences were obtained from PBMCs. For the CDR3, the sequence is CASSFMQLLSGEETQYF. The DNA reads as follows: TGTGCCAGCAGTTTCATGCAACTCTTATCGGGTGAAGAGACCCAGTACTTC.